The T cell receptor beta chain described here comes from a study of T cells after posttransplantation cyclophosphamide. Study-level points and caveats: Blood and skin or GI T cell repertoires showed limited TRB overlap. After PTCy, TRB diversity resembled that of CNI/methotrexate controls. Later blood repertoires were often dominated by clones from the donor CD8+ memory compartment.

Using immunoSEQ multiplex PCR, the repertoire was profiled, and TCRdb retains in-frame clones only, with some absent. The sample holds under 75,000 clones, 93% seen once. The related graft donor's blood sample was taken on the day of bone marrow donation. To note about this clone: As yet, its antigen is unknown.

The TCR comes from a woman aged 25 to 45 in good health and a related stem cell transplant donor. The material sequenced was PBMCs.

This CDR3 reads CASSGPSPAGGGTPALNEQFF. The CDR3 DNA sequence: TGTGCCAGCAGCGGGCCCTCACCAGCGGGGGGCGGGACCCCCGCCTTGAATGAGCAGTTCTTC. The chain is built from TRBV9 and TRBJ2-1; 9 nucleotides match TRBD2. Germline CDR1 is SGDLS and CDR2 is YYNGEE. The CDR3 consists of 21 residues. V was clipped by 3 bases and J by 7 bases; unmatched bases: 26.